The 26 T cell receptor beta chains in this list originate from one sample, sequenced in a study of shared clonotypes between healthy human individuals. Generated by immunoSEQ multiplex PCR, the TCRdb table keeps only in-frame clones and is missing some. The sample records 1,400,000 or so clones, approximately 98.5% being singletons. Material: naive CD4+ T cells sorted from blood. Subset noted: CD45RA+ positively selected. The receptors derive from a man younger than 40 in good health.

This clone was seen a single time. V gene TRBV28 combines with J gene TRBJ2-2, with a possible D match to TRBD2 (6 bases). Trimming removed 7 bases from V and 6 bases from J, with 21 bases in between. The CDR3 has 16 residues. Germline lookup yields CDR1 MDHEN and CDR2 SYDVKM. In nucleotides, the CDR3 is TGTGCCAGCAACTTGAGATCTAGCGTTCCCCCCGGGGAGCTGTTTTTT. It is translated as CASNLRSSVPPGELFF.

This CDR3 is CASSPVGSSYNEQFF. CDR3 nucleotides: TGTGCCAGCAGCCCCGTCGGGAGCTCCTACAATGAGCAGTTCTTC. The chain joins TRBV7-9 to TRBJ2-1, with D possibly TRBD2 on 6 matching bases. Trimming shortened V by 5 bases and J by 0 bases, and 11 bases separated the two germline ends. The V gene's germline CDR1 is SEHNR and CDR2 FQNEAQ (reference sequence). This CDR3 comprises 15 residues.

The chain combines TRBV5-1 with TRBJ2-1; weak D call: TRBD1 (6 bases). The germline V gene has CDR1 SGHRS and CDR2 YFSETQ. V gave up 0 bases and J gave up 9 bases, with 13 bases separating them. The CDR3 has 14 residues. Here the CDR3 DNA reads TGCGCCAGCAGCTTGGGACAGGTTGGAACTGAGCAGTTCTTC. Translating gives CASSLGQVGTEQFF.

The V gene is TRBV29-1, the J gene TRBJ2-1; D gene uncertain. The CDR3 loop spans 11 amino acids. Trimming stripped 4 bases from V and 11 bases from J, with 12 bases between. The germline gives CDR1 SQVTM, CDR2 ANQGSEA. The CDR3 region has the DNA TGCAGCGTTGCTGTGGCCGATCAGCAGTTCTTC. Translating gives CSVAVADQQFF.

This sequence joins TRBV2 and TRBJ1-1; possible D gene TRBD1, 5 bases. The germline V gene encodes CDR1 SNHLY and CDR2 FYNNEI. The length of the CDR3 is 13 residues. V lost 5 bases and J 5 bases, leaving 12 bases between the germline ends. The CDR3 coding sequence is TGTGCCAGCAGTCCCGGGGGGTGGACTGAAGCTTTCTTT. Translated, it gives CASSPGGWTEAFF.

The chain uses TRBV3-2 and TRBJ2-4. TRBV3-2 is shown as a pseudogene. The CDR3 runs 9 residues. Here the CDR3 reads CASRCIQYF. The CDR3 DNA is TGTGCCAGCAGGTGCATTCAGTACTTC.

Remarks on this clone: In the same sample, other DNA sequences code for this CDR3. This chain joins TRBV28 and TRBJ1-5; perhaps TRBD1 as D (5 bases). The V gene's germline CDR1 is MDHEN and CDR2 SYDVKM. The CDR3 length is 16 residues. V shed 3 bases and J shed 0 bases, with 12 bases lying between them. The CDR3 protein is CASSFPDRYSNQPQHF. The CDR3, as DNA: TGTGCCAGCAGTTTCCCAGACAGATATAGCAATCAGCCCCAGCATTTT.

This clone was found once. V is TRBV4-3 and J is TRBJ2-3; D might be TRBD1 (5 bases). This CDR3 is built from 13 residues. The germline V and J ends were trimmed by 0 bases and 5 bases, with 6 bases remaining between them. CDR1 and CDR2 (germline): LGHNA, YSLEER. CDR3 DNA sequence: TGCGCCAGCAGCCAAGAAAGGGGAGATACGCAGTATTTT. As protein: CASSQERGDTQYF.

The gene calls are TRBV18 and TRBJ2-1, with a tentative D call TRBD2 (6 bases). The germline CDR1 and CDR2 sequences are KGHSH and LQKENI. The CDR3 is 15 amino acids. Trimming took off 3 bases at V and 8 bases at J, with 17 bases between the two ends. The CDR3 sequence: CASSPLAPSRHEQFF. DNA for the CDR3: TGTGCCAGCTCACCCCTAGCGCCCAGTCGGCATGAGCAGTTCTTC.

This chain uses TRBV18 with TRBJ1-1, with no clear D. The CDR3 totals 13 residues. The V gene's germline CDR1 is KGHSH and CDR2 LQKENI. With 3 bases removed from V and 4 bases from J, the gap between germline ends came to 9 bases. The CDR3 sequence is CASSPEGGTEAFF. CDR3 DNA sequence: TGTGCCAGCTCACCTGAGGGAGGCACTGAAGCTTTCTTT.

As for this clone: Other DNA sequences in the sample encode the same CDR3. The chain combines TRBV18 with TRBJ2-7; 8 bases agree with TRBD1. V lost 1 base, J lost 0 bases, and 2 bases stayed unmatched. Germline loops: CDR1 KGHSH, CDR2 LQKENI. This CDR3 has 15 residues. CDR3 loop: CASSPRDRFSYEQYF. CDR3 nucleotides: TGTGCCAGCTCACCACGGGACAGGTTCTCCTACGAGCAGTACTTC.

The chain has TRBV5-1 and TRBJ2-4; D is uncertain. V was cut by 4 bases and J by 0 bases, with 17 bases left in between. Per germline, CDR1 SGHRS and CDR2 YFSETQ. This CDR3 has 17 amino acids. CDR3 residues: CASSPWRGNLAKNIQYF. In DNA, the CDR3 is TGCGCCAGCAGCCCGTGGCGCGGAAACCTAGCCAAAAACATTCAGTACTTC.

The rearrangement joins TRBV11-2 to TRBJ1-5; 8 bases align to TRBD1. The CDR3 is 13 residues long. Trimming removed 5 bases from V and 7 bases from J; junction bases left unmatched: 4. Germline assignment: CDR1 SGHAT and CDR2 FQNNGV. The CDR3 nucleotides are TGTGCCAGCAGCAACGGACAGGGCCAGCCCCAGCATTTT. Its protein product is CASSNGQGQPQHF.

The chain recombines TRBV2 with TRBJ1-5, with unresolved D. The V and J ends lost 6 bases and 11 bases respectively, with 14 bases between them. CDR1 is SNHLY, CDR2 FYNNEI, per germline. The CDR3 runs 12 residues. DNA for the CDR3: TGTGCCAGCAGGATGCCCCCCGGGGCCCAGCATTTT. This encodes CASRMPPGAQHF.

The chain combines TRBV7-9 with TRBJ2-1; the D is unclear. The ends were cut back, 1 base at V and 8 bases at J, with 12 bases in the middle. In germline, CDR1 is SEHNR, CDR2 FQNEAQ (reference sequence). This CDR3 spans 14 amino acids. CDR3 DNA sequence: TGTGCCAGCAGCTTAGTGACGTACGGCTATGAGCAGTTCTTC. As protein: CASSLVTYGYEQFF.

The rearrangement links TRBV4-1 to TRBJ2-2; 10 bases are a match to TRBD2. V was clipped by 1 base and J by 4 bases; unmatched bases: 6. Germline V gives CDR1 MGHRA, CDR2 YSYEKL. The CDR3 contains 17 residues. The CDR3, as DNA: TGCGCCAGCAGCCAAGGACTTAGCGGGGGGATCACCGGGGAGCTGTTTTTT. The encoded protein is CASSQGLSGGITGELFF.

The chain is built from TRBV6-5 and TRBJ1-1; D is perhaps TRBD1 (6 bases). In germline, CDR1 is MNHEY, CDR2 SVGAGI. The CDR3 length is 13 residues. V was trimmed by 0 bases and J by 5 bases, leaving 7 bases between them. The CDR3 DNA reads TGTGCCAGCAGTTACTCGGGGGCTACTGAAGCTTTCTTT. This sequence encodes CASSYSGATEAFF.

V is TRBV5-1 and J is TRBJ2-2; D gene ambiguous. This CDR3 spans 12 amino acids. V lost 7 bases to trimming and J lost 6 bases, with 10 bases between them. Germline CDR1 SGHRS, CDR2 YFSETQ. The CDR3 here is CASGQDPGELFF. The CDR3 DNA follows: TGCGCCAGCGGCCAGGACCCCGGGGAGCTGTTTTTT.

This clone was recorded only once. The rearrangement links TRBV7-2 to TRBJ1-3; TRBD1 might be the D (6 bases). Trimming pared 5 bases from V and 4 bases from J, leaving 12 bases between. The CDR3 extends over 14 amino acids. Germline values: CDR1 SGHTA, CDR2 FQGNSA. The CDR3 coding sequence is TGTGCCAGCAGCCACACAGGGAAGGGAAACACCATATATTTT. Translation: CASSHTGKGNTIYF.

This rearrangement joins TRBV4-1 to TRBJ2-2; 7 nucleotides align to TRBD1. The V gene end was trimmed by 0 bases and the J gene end by 6 bases; junction bases not matched to a gene: 22. The CDR3 extends over 21 amino acids. CDR1 MGHRA and CDR2 YSYEKL come from the germline V gene. CDR3: CASSQEGPGTAFILESGELFF. As DNA, the CDR3 is TGCGCCAGCAGCCAAGAAGGCCCCGGGACAGCTTTCATCCTAGAATCCGGGGAGCTGTTTTTT.

V usage is TRBV6-6 and J usage is TRBJ2-1; maybe TRBD1 (6 bases). Germline CDR1 is MNHNY and CDR2 is SVGAGI (reference sequence). The CDR3 is 14 amino acids. Trimming cost V 5 bases and J 3 bases, with 11 bases left between them. CDR3 in amino acids: CASSIQGSYNEQFF. In nucleotides, the CDR3 is TGTGCCAGCAGTATCCAGGGGAGCTACAATGAGCAGTTCTTC.

For the CDR3, the DNA is TGTGCCAGCAGCCCCAGGCCTAGCGGCGAGCAGTTCTTC. Its translation is CASSPRPSGEQFF. The chain carries TRBV11-3 and TRBJ2-1; 7 bases are a match to TRBD2. V gave up 5 bases and J gave up 10 bases; unmatched junction bases: 8. Germline-derived CDR1 and CDR2 are SGHNT and YENEEA. There are 13 residues in the CDR3. The full variable domain, rest sourced from reference TRBV11-3 and TRBJ2-1, is EAGVVQSPRYKIIEKKQPVAFWCNPISGHNTLYWYLQNLGQGPELLIRYENEEAVDDSQLPKDRFSAERLKGVDSTLKIQPAELGDSAVYLCASSPRPSGEQFFGPGTRLTVL.

The chain employs TRBV19 and TRBJ2-7; TRBD2 matches 10 bases. CDR1 and CDR2 (germline): LNHDA, SQIVND (reference sequence). J gave up 2 bases and V 7 bases, and 14 bases lay outside the gene matches. This CDR3 is 17 amino acids long. The CDR3 DNA reads as TGTGCCAGTACCCGAGGGACTAGCGTTCCCGGGGCCTACGAGCAGTACTTC. This translates into CASTRGTSVPGAYEQYF.

The J gene is TRBJ1-4, the V gene TRBV30; D is undetermined. This CDR3 spans 14 amino acids. Germline-derived CDR1 and CDR2 are GTSNPN and SVGIG (reference sequence). V shed 1 base and J shed 0 bases, with 6 bases lying between them. The DNA for the CDR3 is TGTGCCTGGAGTGGGAAAGCAACTAATGAAAAACTGTTTTTT. This encodes CAWSGKATNEKLFF.

The rearrangement joins TRBV5-4 to TRBJ2-7; D is perhaps TRBD2 (5 bases). V was clipped by 0 bases and J by 0 bases, with 10 bases between them. From germline, CDR1 is SGHNT and CDR2 YYREEE (reference sequence). This CDR3 comprises 15 residues. CDR3: CASSLAGIRSYEQYF. The DNA for the CDR3 is TGTGCCAGCAGCTTGGCCGGGATCCGCTCCTACGAGCAGTACTTC. The full variable domain, with the rest looked up from reference TRBV5-4 and TRBJ2-7, is ETGVTQSPTHLIKTRGQQVTLRCSSQSGHNTVSWYQQALGQGPQFIFQYYREEENGRGNFPPRFSGLQFPNYSSELNVNALELDDSALYLCASSLAGIRSYEQYFGPGTRLTVT.

This rearrangement joins TRBV6-1 to TRBJ2-2; the D gene is possibly TRBD1 (6 bases). This CDR3 has 14 amino acids. Germline loops: CDR1 MNHNS, CDR2 SASEGT. Trimming removed 6 bases at V and 4 bases at J, with 12 bases between. CDR3 nucleotide sequence: TGTGCCAGCAGCGTTGACAGGAGCACCGGGGAGCTGTTTTTT. Protein sequence: CASSVDRSTGELFF.